This TCR beta chain was found in a study of cytomegalovirus exposure and HLA in healthy donors. 13 Jbeta primers and 60 Vbeta primers were used for the PCR. Only in-frame clones appear in the TCRdb table, and some are missing; sequencing was by immunoSEQ multiplex PCR. The sample lists about 160,000 clones, approximately 85% occurring once. Germline CDR1 and CDR2: SQVTM and ANQGSEA. The CDR3 has 13 amino acids. The junction had 6 bases not matched to a gene; V was cut back by 7 bases and J by 4 bases. V usage is TRBV29-1 and J usage is TRBJ1-1; the match to TRBD1 covers 10 bases. The sample consisted of PBMCs. This clonotype was sampled from a man aged 45-65 years in good health and CMV-seropositive. The CDR3, as DNA: TGCAGCGGGCGGACAGGGGGATCCACTGAAGCTTTCTTT. Translation: CSGRTGGSTEAFF.